The clone carrying this T cell receptor beta chain showed up just once. This sample was taken from a study of blood T cell repertoires in COVID-19. Trimming cost V 3 bases and J 6 bases; bases outside gene matches: 11. CDR1 SGDLS and CDR2 YYNGEE come from the germline V gene. There are 15 residues in the CDR3. Source study methods: From reference gene primer amplification, estimates of nucleated cell counts were derived. Using immunoSEQ multiplex PCR, the repertoire was profiled, and TCRdb retains in-frame clones only, with some absent. That table furnishes V, J and clone size, whereas the DNA furnished D and trimming. This sample yields some 150,000 clones, of which 70% to 80% are seen a single time; roughly 8.9% belongs to the top ten.

Sequencing was done on a sample of peripheral blood. This sequence originates from a woman aged 45 to 65 with active or convalescent COVID-19. The chain couples TRBV9 to TRBJ2-7, with 8 bases lining up with TRBD2. CDR3 sequence: CASSARGSGESEQYF. CDR3 nucleotide sequence: TGTGCCAGCAGCGCGAGGGGTAGCGGGGAATCCGAGCAGTACTTC.